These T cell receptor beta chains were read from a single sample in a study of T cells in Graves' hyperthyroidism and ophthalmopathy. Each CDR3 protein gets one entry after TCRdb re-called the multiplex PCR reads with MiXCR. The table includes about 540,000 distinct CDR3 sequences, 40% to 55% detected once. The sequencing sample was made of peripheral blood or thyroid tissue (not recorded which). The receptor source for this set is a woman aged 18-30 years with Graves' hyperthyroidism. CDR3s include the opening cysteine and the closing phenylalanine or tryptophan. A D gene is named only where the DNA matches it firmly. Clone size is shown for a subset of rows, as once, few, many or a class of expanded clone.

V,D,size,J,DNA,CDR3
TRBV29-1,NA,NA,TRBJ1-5,TGCAGTGCAATGGGTGTGGGGGTTCAGCCCCAGCATTTT,CSAMGVGVQPQHF
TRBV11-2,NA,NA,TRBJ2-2,TGTGCCAGCAGCTTTGGAGGAAACAGGGAGCTGTTTTTT,CASSFGGNRELFF
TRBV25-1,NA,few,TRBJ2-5,TGTGCCAGCCTTGAAGAGACCCAGTACTTC,CASLEETQYF
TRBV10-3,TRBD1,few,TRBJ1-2,TGTGCCAGTAGTTACGTGCGTGACAGGGGGCGTATCTATGGCTACACCTTC,CASSYVRDRGRIYGYTF
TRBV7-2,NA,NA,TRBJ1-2,TGTGCCAGCAGCACAGGCGGACTAAATGGCTACACCTTC,CASSTGGLNGYTF
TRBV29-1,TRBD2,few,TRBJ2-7,TGCAGCGTTTTACTAGCGGGAGGAGGCTACGAGCAGTACTTC,CSVLLAGGGYEQYF
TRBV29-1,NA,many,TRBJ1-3,TGCAGCGTTGAAGACGTAAACACCATATATTTT,CSVEDVNTIYF
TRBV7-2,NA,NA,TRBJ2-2,TGTGCCAGCAACAAACCGAACACCGGGGAGCTGTTTTTT,CASNKPNTGELFF
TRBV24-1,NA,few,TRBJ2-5,TGTGCCACGGGGACTCAAGAGACCCAGTACTTC,CATGTQETQYF
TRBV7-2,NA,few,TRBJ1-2,TGTGCCAGCAGCTTTGACACCCTCTATGGCTACACCTTC,CASSFDTLYGYTF
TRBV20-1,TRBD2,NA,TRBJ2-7,TGCAGTGCTAGTGGTGTCATGGAACTAGCGGGAGGCCCCTCTGAGCAGTACTTC,CSASGVMELAGGPSEQYF
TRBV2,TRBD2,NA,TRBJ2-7,TGTGCCAGCAGGCGGGAGGGAAATTCCCAGCAGTACTTC,CASRREGNSQQYF
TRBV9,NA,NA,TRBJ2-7,TGTGCCAGCAGCGTACTGGATACCTACGAGCAGTACTTC,CASSVLDTYEQYF
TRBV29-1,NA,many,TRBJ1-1,TGCAGCGTCCGTTTGACACTACTGAACACTGAAGCTTTCTTT,CSVRLTLLNTEAFF
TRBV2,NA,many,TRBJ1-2,TGTGCCAGCAGTGAAACTAGGGCAGCCAACTATGGCTACACCTTC,CASSETRAANYGYTF
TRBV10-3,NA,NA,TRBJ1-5,TGTGCCATCAGTGACCGGGACACGAAGTCCGGATTTTCCCAGCATTTT,CAISDRDTKSGFSQHF